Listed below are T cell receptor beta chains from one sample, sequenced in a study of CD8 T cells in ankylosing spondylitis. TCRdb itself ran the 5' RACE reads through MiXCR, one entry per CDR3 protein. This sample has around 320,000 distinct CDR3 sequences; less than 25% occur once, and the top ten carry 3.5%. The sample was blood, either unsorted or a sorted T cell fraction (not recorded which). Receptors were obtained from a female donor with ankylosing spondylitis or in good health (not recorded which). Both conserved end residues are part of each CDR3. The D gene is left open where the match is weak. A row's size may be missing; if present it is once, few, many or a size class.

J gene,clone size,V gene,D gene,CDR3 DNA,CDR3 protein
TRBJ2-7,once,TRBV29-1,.,TGCAGCGCCGGTCCGCGAGGCCCTTACGAGCAGTACTTC,CSAGPRGPYEQYF
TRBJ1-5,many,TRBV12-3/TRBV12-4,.,TGTGCCAGCAGTTTAGTGTGGAATCAGCCCCAGCATTTT,CASSLVWNQPQHF
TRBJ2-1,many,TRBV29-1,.,TGCAGCGTTGATACCCGGAGTGGAAGTAGAGCCAATGAGCAGTTCTTC,CSVDTRSGSRANEQFF
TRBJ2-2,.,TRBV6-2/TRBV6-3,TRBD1,TGTGCCAGCAACCAGGGGGCAGCTGGGGAGCTGTTTTTT,CASNQGAAGELFF
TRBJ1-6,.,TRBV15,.,TGTGCCACCAGCAGAGATATAGGGGTAGATTCACCCCTCCACTTT,CATSRDIGVDSPLHF
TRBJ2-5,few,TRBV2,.,TGTGCCAGCAGTGGGCACTCACGAGAGACCCAGTACTTC,CASSGHSRETQYF
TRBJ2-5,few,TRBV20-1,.,TGCAGTGCTCGCAAGGTTTGGGAAGAGACCCAGTACTTC,CSARKVWEETQYF
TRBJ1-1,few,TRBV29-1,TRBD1,TGCAGCGTCCTACAGGGGGCGCAAACTGAAGCTTTCTTT,CSVLQGAQTEAFF
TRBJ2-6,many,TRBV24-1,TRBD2,TGTGCCACCAGTGGACTAGCAGTAACTGGGGCCAACGTCCTGACTTTC,CATSGLAVTGANVLTF
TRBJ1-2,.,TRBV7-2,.,TGTGCCAGCAGACCGACAGGTCCGTCGGGCTACACCTTC,CASRPTGPSGYTF
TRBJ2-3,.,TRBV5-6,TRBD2,TGTGCCAGCAGCCTGCCGGGAGGGGCGGGAGTGTCAGATACGCAGTATTTT,CASSLPGGAGVSDTQYF
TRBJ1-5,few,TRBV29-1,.,TGCAGCGCCGGGGACCGGGCAGGACAGCCCCAGCATTTT,CSAGDRAGQPQHF
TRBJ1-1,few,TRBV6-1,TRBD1,TGTGCCAGCAGAGTCGGGACAGGGAACACTGAAGCTTTCTTT,CASRVGTGNTEAFF
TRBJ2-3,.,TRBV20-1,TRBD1,TGCAGTGCTCCCGTGACAGGGGGCCTGGATGGTACGCAGTATTTT,CSAPVTGGLDGTQYF
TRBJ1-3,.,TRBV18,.,TGTGCCAGCTCACCGCAGGGATCAGGAAACACCATATATTTT,CASSPQGSGNTIYF
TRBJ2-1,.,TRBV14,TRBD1,TGTGCCAGCAGCCCGGACAGGGACCTTAACAATGAGCAGTTCTTC,CASSPDRDLNNEQFF
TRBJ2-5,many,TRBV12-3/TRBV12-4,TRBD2,TGTGCCAGCAGGTTACTAGCGGGAGAGACCCAGTACTTC,CASRLLAGETQYF
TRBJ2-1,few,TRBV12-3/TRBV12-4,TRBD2,TGTGCCAGCAGTTTTAGGACTAGCGGGAGGGTTGTTGGTTATGAGCAGTTCTTC,CASSFRTSGRVVGYEQFF
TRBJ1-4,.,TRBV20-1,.,TGCAGTGCCACTGAGAGATTTAATGAAAAACTGTTTTTT,CSATERFNEKLFF
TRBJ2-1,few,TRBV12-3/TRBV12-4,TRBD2,TGTGCCAGCAGTTTACCCCGGGAGGGCCGATATGAGCAGTTCTTC,CASSLPREGRYEQFF
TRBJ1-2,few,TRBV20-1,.,TGCAGTGCAACCGACCCCCACGGGTTAGGCGGCTACACCTTC,CSATDPHGLGGYTF
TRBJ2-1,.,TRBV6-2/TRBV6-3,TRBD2,TGTGCCAGCAGTCACGGGACTACCCTTGGAGAGCAGTTCTTC,CASSHGTTLGEQFF
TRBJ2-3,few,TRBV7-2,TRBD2,TGTGCCAGCGGACTAGCGGGGGACACAGATACGCAGTATTTT,CASGLAGDTDTQYF
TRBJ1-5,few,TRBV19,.,TGTGCCAGTAGTGTGGACAGAGGGTTGAATCAGCCCCAGCATTTT,CASSVDRGLNQPQHF
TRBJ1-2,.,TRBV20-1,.,TGCAGTGCCAGACCCCTCTTACAGGGATTCTATGGCTACACCTTC,CSARPLLQGFYGYTF
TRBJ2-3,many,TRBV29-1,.,TGCAGCGTTGAATCTCGGCCTTTCACAGATACGCAGTATTTT,CSVESRPFTDTQYF
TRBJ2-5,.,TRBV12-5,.,TGTGCTAGTGGCTCCGGAGAGACCCAGTACTTC,CASGSGETQYF
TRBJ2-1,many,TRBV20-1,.,TGCAGTGCTAGGGCGCCCTCCTCCTACAATGAGCAGTTCTTC,CSARAPSSYNEQFF
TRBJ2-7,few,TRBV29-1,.,TGCAGCGTTGAAGATCAGGGGTCCTACGAGCAGTACTTC,CSVEDQGSYEQYF
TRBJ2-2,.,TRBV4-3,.,TGCGCCAGCAGCCAAGATCGAAGAGGCCTGGCCACCGGGGAGCTGTTTTTT,CASSQDRRGLATGELFF
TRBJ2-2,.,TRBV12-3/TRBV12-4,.,TGTGCCAGCAGTGGGTACGGGGTGTTGTCAGTCGGGGAGCTGTTTTTT,CASSGYGVLSVGELFF
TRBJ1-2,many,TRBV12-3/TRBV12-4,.,TGTGCCAGCAGTAGGGGACGGGCCTATGGCTACACCTTC,CASSRGRAYGYTF
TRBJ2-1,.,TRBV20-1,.,TGCAGTGCTAGAGATCTCTTGTCAGTTGCGGTAACCTACAATGAGCAGTTCTTC,CSARDLLSVAVTYNEQFF
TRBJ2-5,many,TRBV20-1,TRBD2,TGCAGTGTCCAACGGGGCGGGAGGGGGTTGGAGACCCAGTACTTC,CSVQRGGRGLETQYF
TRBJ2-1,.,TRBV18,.,TGTGCCAGCTCACCACGAGAGGGAAGGGGTGAGCAGTTCTTC,CASSPREGRGEQFF
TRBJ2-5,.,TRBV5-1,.,TGCGCCAGCAGCTTGCGGAGTCGGCGAGATGAGACCCAGTACTTC,CASSLRSRRDETQYF
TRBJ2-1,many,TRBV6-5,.,TGTGCCAGCAGTTACCAGAGAGGTACCTCCTCCTACAATGAGCAGTTCTTC,CASSYQRGTSSYNEQFF
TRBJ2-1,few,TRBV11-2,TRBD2,TGTGCCAGCAGCTTAGTTGGCGGGAGGGCGGACAATGAGCAGTTCTTC,CASSLVGGRADNEQFF
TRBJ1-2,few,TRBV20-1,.,TGCAGTGCTAAGAGGAACTATGGCTACACCTTC,CSAKRNYGYTF
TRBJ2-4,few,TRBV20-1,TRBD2,TGCAGTGCTAGAGAGACTAGCGGAGCCAAAAACATTCAGTACTTC,CSARETSGAKNIQYF
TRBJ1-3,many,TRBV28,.,TGTGCCAGCGGCAACTTGCGAAACACCATATATTTT,CASGNLRNTIYF
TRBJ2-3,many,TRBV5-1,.,TGCGCCAGCTCCGGTAGCACAGATACGCAGTATTTT,CASSGSTDTQYF
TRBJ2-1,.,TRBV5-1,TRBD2,TGCGCCAGCAGCTTGCTGACTAGCGGGAGGGGTGAGCAGTTCTTC,CASSLLTSGRGEQFF